This T cell receptor beta chain is drawn from a study of identical twins. TCRdb itself ran the 5' RACE reads through MiXCR, one entry per CDR3 protein. The sample yields 500,000 to 600,000 distinct CDR3 sequences, 22% seen once. In this sample, this clonotype turned up a few times. CDR3 length equals 13 residues. In germline, CDR1 is SEHNR, CDR2 FQNEAQ (reference sequence). The germline V and J ends were trimmed by 4 bases and 4 bases, with 10 bases remaining between them. In addition, the sample was reused for a study of T cells expressing NK-cell markers. This second study says: These same clonotypes (in four donors) also led the CD3+CD56-NKG2C+ fraction.

The specimen was CD4+ T cells sorted from blood. The clonotype comes from a woman aged 18-29 years in good health. The chain carries TRBV7-9 and TRBJ1-1, with D unresolved. The CDR3 loop is CASSSGWGTEAFF. The CDR3 DNA follows: TGTGCCAGCAGCTCCGGGTGGGGCACTGAAGCTTTCTTT.